The 5 T cell receptor beta chains reported below all come from one sample, sequenced in a study of monozygotic twins with inflammatory bowel disease. Following a re-call of the 5' RACE reads, TCRdb has one entry per CDR3 protein and lacks DNA. The sample's table shows about 160,000 distinct CDR3 sequences. The sample taken for sequencing was blood. These TCRs come from a human donor with ulcerative colitis or Crohn's disease, or a healthy co-twin of an affected twin (not recorded which).

The chain joins TRBV7-3 to TRBJ2-3; TCRdb outputs TRBD1, but without DNA this stays unchecked. This CDR3 has 14 amino acids. The germline V gene has CDR1 SGHTA and CDR2 FQGTGA. CDR3 sequence reads: CASSSDRAVDTQYF.

J is TRBJ2-3 and V is TRBV20-1; TCRdb's D call of TRBD2 is untestable without DNA. From germline, CDR1 is DFQATT and CDR2 SNEGSKA (reference sequence). The CDR3 is made up of 16 amino acids. This CDR3 reads CSARSPGLAGMDTQYF.

V gene TRBV20-1 combines with J gene TRBJ2-5; TCRdb returns TRBD2, unconfirmable since there is no DNA. CDR3 size: 16 residues. The V gene's germline CDR1 is DFQATT and CDR2 SNEGSKA (reference sequence). CDR3 sequence: CSARLASGRAGETQYF.

The chain employs TRBV4-3 and TRBJ2-3; TCRdb indicates TRBD2, and absent DNA this call remains unverified. CDR3 length equals 15 residues. Germline lookup yields CDR1 LGHNA and CDR2 YSLEER. CDR3 protein: CASSYVAGTTDTQYF.

The chain combines TRBV20-1 with TRBJ2-3; TCRdb lists TRBD2, though no DNA is available to test this call. The CDR3 extends over 15 amino acids. Germline values: CDR1 DFQATT, CDR2 SNEGSKA (reference sequence). The CDR3: CSATRSGRAVDTQYF.